The subject of this entry is one T cell receptor (beta chain). What it binds is not known. An absence of ophthalmopathy progression within 18 months meant stable Graves' hyperthyroidism. The diagnostic basis comprised clinical symptoms, serum thyroxine and TRAb, thyroid ultrasound and orbital computed tomography. This entry belongs to a study of T cells in Graves' hyperthyroidism and ophthalmopathy. Germline V gene data show CDR1 as MNHEY and CDR2 as SVGEGT. Deletions cut 4 bases from V and 7 bases from J, with 17 bases between. The CDR3 extends over 15 amino acids. Study-level results: Most expanded thyroid clonotypes above 0.001 recurred in blood.

RNA transcripts were the template for amplifying TCR beta CDR3 regions. In the first-round RT-PCR of the TCR CDR3, the HTBI primer set was used. One entry per CDR3 protein, called by TCRdb with MiXCR from the multiplex PCR reads. The sample yields some 560,000 distinct CDR3 sequences, 15% to 18% seen once. Sequencing was performed on blood. The chain joins TRBV6-2 or TRBV6-3 to TRBJ1-5; D uncertain. This receptor was obtained from a young woman with Graves' hyperthyroidism. CDR3 in amino acids: CASSSLVGVDQPQHF. The CDR3 nucleotides are TGTGCCAGCAGTTCGCTTGTCGGGGTTGACCAGCCCCAGCATTTT.